Sequencing of this T cell receptor beta chain was carried out in a study of PD-L1 blockade in urothelial cancer. The wider study: Blood analysis occurred 3 weeks (second dose) and 6 weeks after treatment start. Reported median T cell count for blood samples was roughly 140,000.

On this clone: Other DNA sequences in the sample encode the same CDR3.

Assay used: immunoSEQ multiplex PCR; TCRdb lists only in-frame clones, some missing. This table has roughly 40,000 clones, around nine tenths appearing once. V lost 4 bases and J 6 bases, leaving 7 bases between the germline ends. The length of the CDR3 is 11 residues. CDR1 and CDR2 from the germline V gene are MNHEY and SVGAGI. Time point given: pretreatment peripheral blood. The sequences come from PBMCs, collected around atezolizumab (anti-PD-L1) treatment. The chain is built from TRBV6-5 and TRBJ2-7; D not resolved. The origin of this receptor is a donor at least 40 years old with urothelial cancer. CDR3 coding DNA: TGTGCCAGCAGTTCGCGTAGCGAGCAGTACTTC. This encodes CASSSRSEQYF.